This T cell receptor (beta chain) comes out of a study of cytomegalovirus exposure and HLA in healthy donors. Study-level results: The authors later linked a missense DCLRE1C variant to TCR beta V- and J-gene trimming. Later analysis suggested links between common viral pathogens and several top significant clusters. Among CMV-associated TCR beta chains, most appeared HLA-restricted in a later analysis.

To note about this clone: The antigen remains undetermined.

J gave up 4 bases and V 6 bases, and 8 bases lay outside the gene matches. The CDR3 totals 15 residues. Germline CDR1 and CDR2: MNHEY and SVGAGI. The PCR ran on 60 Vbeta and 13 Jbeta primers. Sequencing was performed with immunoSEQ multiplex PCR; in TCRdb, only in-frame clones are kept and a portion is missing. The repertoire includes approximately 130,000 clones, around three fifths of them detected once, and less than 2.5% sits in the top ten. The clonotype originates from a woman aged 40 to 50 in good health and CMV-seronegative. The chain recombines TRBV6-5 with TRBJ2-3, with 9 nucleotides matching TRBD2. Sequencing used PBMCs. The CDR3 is CASRPGLAKADTQYF. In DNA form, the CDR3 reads TGTGCCAGCAGACCCGGACTAGCGAAAGCAGATACGCAGTATTTT.